This entry lists 20 T cell receptor beta chains sequenced from one sample in a study of T cells after yellow fever vaccination. From the 5' RACE reads, TCRdb called clonotypes with MiXCR, one entry per CDR3 protein. The table has almost 600,000 distinct CDR3 sequences, approximately 13% seen once. The source was PBMCs, collected on the day of the yellow fever booster vaccination. Receptors originate from a man aged 25 to 40 who received the YFV17D yellow fever vaccine.

This clonotype was detected a few times. The chain carries TRBV20-1 and TRBJ2-4, with D possibly matching TRBD2 (5 bases). The CDR3 is made up of 14 amino acids. V lost 6 bases and J lost 3, with 15 bases in between. The germline V gene encodes CDR1 DFQATT and CDR2 SNEGSKA (reference sequence). DNA of the CDR3: TGCAGTGCGGGCGGAACACGGGGCAAAAACATTCAGTACTTC. This gives the protein CSAGGTRGKNIQYF.

The rearrangement uses TRBV12-3 or TRBV12-4 and TRBJ2-7, with TRBD2 matching over 8 bases. The CDR3 totals 13 residues. With V trimmed by 11 bases and J by 2 bases, 8 bases remained unmatched. The CDR3 here is CASREGGAYEQYF. CDR3 nucleotide sequence: TGTGCCTCACGGGAGGGAGGGGCCTACGAGCAGTACTTC.

This clonotype was found many times. This chain uses TRBV19 with TRBJ2-1, with D maybe TRBD2 (5 bases). Germline V CDR1 and CDR2: LNHDA, SQIVND (reference sequence). The V end was cut by 5 bases, the J end by 4 bases, with 15 bases between. This CDR3 has 15 amino acids. CDR3 DNA: TGTGCCAGTAGTCCCATGAGGGCCTCGTACAATGAGCAGTTCTTC. This gives the protein CASSPMRASYNEQFF.

In this sample, this clonotype turned up many times. The rearrangement uses TRBV18 and TRBJ2-1, with 7 bases lining up with TRBD1. V lost 3 bases and J lost 6; bases outside the gene matches: 5. Germline V gene lookup returns CDR1 KGHSH and CDR2 LQKENI. The CDR3 is made up of 14 amino acids. CDR3 in DNA: TGTGCCAGCTCACCCTCACGACAGGGCAATGAGCAGTTCTTC. It specifies CASSPSRQGNEQFF.

This clonotype appeared many times. The chain joins TRBV5-1 to TRBJ2-2; D uncertain. This CDR3 has 15 amino acids. Germline V CDR1 and CDR2: SGHRS, YFSETQ. V was trimmed by 5 bases and J by 3 bases, leaving 14 bases between them. The CDR3 here is CASSDRGLDTGELFF. The CDR3 DNA sequence: TGCGCCAGCAGTGATAGAGGTTTGGACACCGGGGAGCTGTTTTTT.

This clonotype was recorded at least ten times. The chain has TRBV25-1 and TRBJ2-5, with 9 positions matching TRBD1. Losses at the gene ends were 5 bases for V and 6 bases for J; bases not matched to a gene: 4. This CDR3 has 13 amino acids. From germline, CDR1 is MGHDK and CDR2 SYGVNS. CDR3 amino acids: CASSLGTGKTQYF. Written as DNA, the CDR3 is TGTGCCAGCAGTCTTGGGACAGGGAAGACCCAGTACTTC. The entire variable domain, with the rest obtained from reference TRBV25-1 and TRBJ2-5, is as follows: EADIYQTPRYLVIGTGKKITLECSQTMGHDKMYWYQQDPGMELHLIHYSYGVNSTEKGDLSSESTVSRIRTEHFPLTLESARPSHTSQYLCASSLGTGKTQYFGPGTRLLVL.

This clonotype was found a few times. The J gene is TRBJ2-3, the V gene TRBV3-1; no firm D call. The CDR3 runs to 12 residues. V lost 8 bases and J 6 bases, leaving 12 bases between the germline ends. Germline lookup yields CDR1 LGHDT and CDR2 YNNKEL (reference sequence). This CDR3 is CASVSSGDTQYF. Here the CDR3 DNA reads TGTGCCAGCGTGAGCTCCGGCGATACGCAGTATTTT.

The chain is built from TRBV6-2 or TRBV6-3 and TRBJ1-1; D not resolved. The germline gives CDR1 MNHEY, CDR2 SVGEGT. Trimming cost V 4 bases and J 1 base, with 10 bases left between them. This CDR3 has 14 residues. CDR3 bases: TGTGCCAGCAGTTTGCAGTACCCGAACACTGAAGCTTTCTTT. Its translation: CASSLQYPNTEAFF.

This clonotype has only a few counts. This chain links TRBV28 with TRBJ1-2, with D unclear. V lost 6 bases, J lost 0 bases, and 8 bases lay in between. The CDR3 is made up of 13 amino acids. Germline assignment: CDR1 MDHEN and CDR2 SYDVKM. The CDR3 nucleotides are TGTGCCAGCAGACACGTTACTAACTATGGCTACACCTTC. Translation gives CASRHVTNYGYTF.

The chain has TRBV5-5 and TRBJ1-6, with 9 bases lining up with TRBD1. The trim removed 3 bases at V and 10 bases at J, leaving 5 bases unmatched. Germline V gives CDR1 SGHKS, CDR2 YYEKEE (reference sequence). The CDR3 sequence is 14 residues long. The CDR3 region has the DNA TGTGCCAGCAGCTGGACAGGGGAGAGCTCACCCCTCCACTTT. It codes for CASSWTGESSPLHF.

The gene calls are TRBV27 and TRBJ2-3; 7 bases are shared with TRBD2. The V gene's germline CDR1 is MNHEY and CDR2 SMNVEV (reference sequence). With 6 bases clipped from V and 6 bases from J, the junction kept 9 bases outside the gene matches. The CDR3 totals 14 residues. In nucleotides, the CDR3 is TGTGCCAGCAGAGGAGGGAGGGCCAGGGATACGCAGTATTTT. As protein: CASRGGRARDTQYF.

A single count supports this clonotype. The chain links TRBV12-3 or TRBV12-4 to TRBJ2-7, with 7 bases that match TRBD1. This CDR3 region has 15 residues. V was clipped by 5 bases and J by 3 bases; unmatched bases: 10. CDR3 DNA: TGTGCCAGCAGTCCCGGGACAGTCCAAGTCTACGAGCAGTACTTC. This gives the protein CASSPGTVQVYEQYF.

The J gene is TRBJ2-5, the V gene TRBV12-3 or TRBV12-4; 8 bases agree with TRBD2. The V segment lost 0 bases and the J segment 10 bases; nucleotides outside the gene matches: 10. This CDR3 region has 15 residues. CDR3 amino acids: CASSLAHREGMGQYF. As DNA, the CDR3 is TGTGCCAGCAGTTTAGCGCACCGGGAGGGGATGGGCCAGTACTTC.

This chain joins TRBV29-1 and TRBJ2-2, with 7 bases lining up with TRBD2. Looked up from germline, CDR1 is SQVTM and CDR2 is ANQGSEA. V trimming: 6 bases; J trimming: 5 bases; junction bases outside the gene matches: 9. The CDR3 totals 14 residues. CDR3 region: CSVLGQGGTGELFF. For the CDR3, the DNA is TGCAGCGTCCTTGGGCAGGGAGGGACCGGGGAGCTGTTTTTT.

The sample holds a few counts of this clonotype. The J gene is TRBJ2-1, the V gene TRBV6-2 or TRBV6-3; D could derive from TRBD1 or TRBD2 (6 bases each). Germline loops: CDR1 MNHEY, CDR2 SVGEGT. With 8 bases removed from V and 9 bases from J, the gap between germline ends came to 14 bases. This CDR3 comprises 12 residues. DNA of the CDR3: TGTGCCAGCCATGTGGGGGGCAGTGAGCAGTTCTTC. Its translation is CASHVGGSEQFF.

V usage is TRBV6-1 and J usage is TRBJ2-1, with D perhaps TRBD2 (6 bases). Trimming cost V 7 bases and J 1 base, with 17 bases left between them. Germline CDR1 is MNHNS and CDR2 is SASEGT. The CDR3 has 16 amino acids. The DNA for the CDR3 is TGTGCCAGCATCGATTCGACTAGTAGGTCCTACAATGAGCAGTTCTTC. Translating it yields CASIDSTSRSYNEQFF.

The chain joins TRBV5-1 to TRBJ2-5; D ambiguous. This CDR3 has 12 amino acids. The germline V and J ends were trimmed by 0 bases and 5 bases, with 5 bases remaining between them. Germline values: CDR1 SGHRS, CDR2 YFSETQ. DNA for the CDR3: TGCGCCAGCAGCTTGGAAGAGGAGACCCAGTACTTC. This translates into CASSLEEETQYF. Supplemented by reference TRBV5-1 and TRBJ2-5, the full variable domain reads KAGVTQTPRYLIKTRGQQVTLSCSPISGHRSVSWYQQTPGQGLQFLFEYFSETQRNKGNFPGRFSGRQFSNSRSEMNVSTLELGDSALYLCASSLEEETQYFGPGTRLLVL.

This clonotype has only a few counts. The V and J genes are TRBV5-1 and TRBJ2-3; TRBD2 agrees at 9 bases. The CDR3 sequence is 18 residues long. Germline V lookup: CDR1 SGHRS, CDR2 YFSETQ. Losses at the gene ends were 1 base for V and 0 bases for J; bases not matched to a gene: 9. The CDR3: CASSLQGLAGTSTDTQYF. For the CDR3, the DNA is TGCGCCAGCAGCTTGCAAGGGCTAGCGGGGACTAGCACAGATACGCAGTATTTT.

In this sample, this clonotype turned up a few times. The V gene is TRBV30, the J gene TRBJ1-2; D gene uncertain. V lost 2 bases and J 10 bases, leaving 14 bases between the germline ends. Germline loops: CDR1 GTSNPN, CDR2 SVGIG (reference sequence). The CDR3 loop spans 12 amino acids. This CDR3 is CAWSLSDIPYTF. For the CDR3, the DNA is TGTGCCTGGAGTCTATCAGACATTCCCTACACCTTC.

The V and J genes are TRBV11-3 and TRBJ2-7; 12 nucleotides align to TRBD2. Germline CDR1 SGHNT, CDR2 YENEEA. Trimming cost V 1 base and J 0 bases; bases outside gene matches: 13. This CDR3 region has 20 residues. CDR3 residues: CASSLVGASGRATISYEQYF. For the CDR3, the DNA is TGTGCCAGCAGCTTAGTTGGTGCTAGCGGGAGGGCCACTATCTCCTACGAGCAGTACTTC.